This T cell receptor beta chain is from a study of beta chain features in type 1 diabetes. Germline V CDR1 and CDR2: SGHKS, YYEKEE (reference sequence). The CDR3 covers 16 residues. With 0 bases removed from V and 0 bases from J, the gap between germline ends came to 10 bases. The study, taken as a whole, reports: Among patients, naive, central memory and Treg TCRB repertoires appeared more similar than among healthy donors. In every one of the four CD4+ subsets, TCRB CDR3s were moderately but significantly shorter in Type 1 diabetes patients.

Investigators reverse transcribed all isolated RNA, so they sequenced expressed TCRB transcripts. Naive, central memory and regulatory T cell samples produced a mean of roughly 3.9 million reads. Produced via immunoSEQ multiplex PCR; TCRdb's table is partial and in-frame only. The repertoire holds approximately 360,000 clones, with roughly an eighth as singletons. This clone was seen a few times. The antigen remains unidentified. The rearrangement joins TRBV5-5 to TRBJ2-1, with a weak D call TRBD2 (5 bases). The specimen sequenced was naive CD4+ T cells from blood. This clonotype was obtained from a woman aged 18-29 years with type 1 diabetes. The CDR3 DNA follows: TGTGCCAGCAGCTTGGCTGCGGGCAGCTCCTACAATGAGCAGTTCTTC. It is translated as CASSLAAGSSYNEQFF.